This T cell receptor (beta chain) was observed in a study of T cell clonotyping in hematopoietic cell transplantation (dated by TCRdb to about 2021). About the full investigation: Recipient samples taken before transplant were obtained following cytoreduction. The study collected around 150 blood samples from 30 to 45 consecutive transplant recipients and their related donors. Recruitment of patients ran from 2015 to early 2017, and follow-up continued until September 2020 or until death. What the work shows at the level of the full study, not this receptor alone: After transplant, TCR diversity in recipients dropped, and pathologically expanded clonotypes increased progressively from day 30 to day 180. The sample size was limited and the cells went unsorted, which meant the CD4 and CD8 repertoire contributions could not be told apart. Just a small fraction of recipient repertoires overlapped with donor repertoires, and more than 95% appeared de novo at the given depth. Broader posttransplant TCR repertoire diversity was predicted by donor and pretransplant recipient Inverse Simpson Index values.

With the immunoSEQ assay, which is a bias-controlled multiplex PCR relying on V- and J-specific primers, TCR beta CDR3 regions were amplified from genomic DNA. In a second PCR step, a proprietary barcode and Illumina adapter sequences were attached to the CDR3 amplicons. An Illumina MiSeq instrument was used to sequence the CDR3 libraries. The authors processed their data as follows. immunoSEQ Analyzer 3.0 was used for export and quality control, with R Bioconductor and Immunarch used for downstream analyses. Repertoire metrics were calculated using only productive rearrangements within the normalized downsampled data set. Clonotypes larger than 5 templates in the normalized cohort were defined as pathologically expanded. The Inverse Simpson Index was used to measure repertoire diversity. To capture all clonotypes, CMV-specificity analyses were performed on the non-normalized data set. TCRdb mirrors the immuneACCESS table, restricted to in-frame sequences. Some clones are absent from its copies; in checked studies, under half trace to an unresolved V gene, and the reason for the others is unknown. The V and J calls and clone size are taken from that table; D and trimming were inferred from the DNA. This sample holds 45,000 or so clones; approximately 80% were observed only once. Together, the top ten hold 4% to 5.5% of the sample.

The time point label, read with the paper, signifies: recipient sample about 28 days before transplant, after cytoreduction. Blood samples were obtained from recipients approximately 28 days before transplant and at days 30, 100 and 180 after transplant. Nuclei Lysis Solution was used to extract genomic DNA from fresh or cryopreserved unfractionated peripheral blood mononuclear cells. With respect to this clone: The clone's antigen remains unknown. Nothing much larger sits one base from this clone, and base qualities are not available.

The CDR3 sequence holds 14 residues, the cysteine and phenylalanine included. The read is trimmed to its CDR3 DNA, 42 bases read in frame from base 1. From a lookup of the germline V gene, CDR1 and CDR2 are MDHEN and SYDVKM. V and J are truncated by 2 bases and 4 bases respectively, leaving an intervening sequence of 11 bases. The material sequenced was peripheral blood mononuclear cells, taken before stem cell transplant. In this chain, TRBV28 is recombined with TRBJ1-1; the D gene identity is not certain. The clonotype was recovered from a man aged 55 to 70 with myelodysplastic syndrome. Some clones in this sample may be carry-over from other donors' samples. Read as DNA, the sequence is TGTGCCAGCAGTTTAAGTGGCAGGAGCACTGAAGCTTTCTTT. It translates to CASSLSGRSTEAFF.